This TCR beta chain was profiled in a study of cytomegalovirus exposure and HLA in healthy donors (dated by TCRdb to the late 2010s). In the study overall: An earlier analysis of 587 of the donors reported around 280 Gb of sequence data and 117 million unique TCR beta sequences obtained from about 200 million T cells. Around 330 gigabases of sequencing data and around 88 million unique TCR sequences made up an early release that covered about 640 HLA-typed donors. Of the 300 to 450 genotyped donors, 75% to 85% were placed in the genetic ancestry cluster associated with self-reported Caucasian donors. The study was designed to test whether signatures of past pathogen exposure could be identified by cataloging public T cell receptors. Using immunosequencing, the study profiled T cell repertoires from 666 subjects and related those repertoires to cytomegalovirus serostatus. Along with the approximately 700-subject first cohort, a separate validation cohort of roughly 110 different subjects was used. High-throughput TCR immunosequencing, statistical association of individual TCRs with disease status, and machine learning were combined to predict cytomegalovirus infection status. A later analysis re-examined previously published TCR beta repertoires from just over 650 donors and added high-resolution HLA genotyping to investigate patterns of TCR occurrence. Rather than drawing on any new phenotypic data, the later analysis identified candidate immune exposures from TCR beta sequences and the way those sequences occurred across donors. To decide whether each TCR beta V gene segment behaved as functional or pseudogenic, an earlier analysis of 587 of the donors relied on high-throughput TCR beta sequencing. Donor age, sex, ethnicity and CMV serostatus were compiled together with the repertoire data. A later genetic analysis used genome-wide SNP genotypes for about 60% of the 666 donors, treating that subset as a discovery cohort. All discovery cohort repertoires had been generated using a single sequencing platform. Class I and class II HLA loci were covered by the typing at four-digit resolution. Typing coverage differed by locus: A, B, C, DRB1 and DQB1 were typed in roughly 620-640 donors, DQA1 in about 500, DPA1 in some 600, and DPB1 in 400 to 490. About five DR-DQ haplotypes were handled as single units for association and clustering, since linkage in the cohort was strong. Across around 400 genotyped donors of the cohort, an average of about 250,000 unique TCR beta nucleotide sequences per donor were sequenced, and roughly 20% of those sequences were non-productive.

A note on this clone: Its antigen remains undetermined. Nothing much larger sits one base from this clone, and base qualities are not available.

Libraries were built with the immunoSEQ multiplex PCR assay. For the multiplex PCR, a mixture combining 60 forward primers for TCR Vbeta segments and 13 reverse primers for TCR Jbeta segments was used. Amplification of the CDR3 region of rearranged TCR beta genes was performed with a multiplex PCR assay on genomic DNA. The Illumina HiSeq System was used to sequence the amplified TCR beta libraries as 87-base-pair reads. Per the original workflow: A later analysis counted tens of millions of unique TCR beta chains across the 550 to 700 repertoires, and around 12 million of these chains were shared by at least two donors. To remove PCR and sequencing errors, raw reads were error-corrected and collapsed into unique sequences using a nearest-neighbor algorithm that merged closely related sequences. CDR3 sequences were aligned to IMGT reference sequences to assign V, D and J gene segments. For a sequence to be retained, at least a six-nucleotide match to both a V gene segment and a J gene segment was required. A rearrangement was called productive if the CDR3 had no stop codons and remained in frame with V and J, and every other rearrangement was called non-productive. CDR3 was defined by IMGT convention, running from the second conserved V-encoded cysteine to the conserved J-encoded phenylalanine. The earlier analysis of about 530 of the donors excluded any sequence lacking an unambiguous match to a single V gene segment. An earlier analysis of under 750 of the donors called V segments functional above 56.7% productive rearrangements and segregating when the between-donor standard deviation exceeded 5%. A statistical classification framework was built to diagnose cytomegalovirus status from the catalog of TCR beta chain sequences. A later analysis assigned V and J genes by comparing TCR nucleotide sequences with IMGT/GENE-DB human TR gene sequences. Using the TCRdist pipeline, a later analysis assigned CDR3 sequences along with most-parsimonious VDJ recombination scenarios. A later analysis defined each TCR beta chain by its CDR3 amino acid sequence plus V-gene family, and excluded reads lacking a unique V-gene family. In a later analysis, approximately 640 highly shared, low-generation-probability nucleotide sequences were removed to address suspected cross-contamination and a sequencing artifact. For each public chain, a later analysis derived a clonal expansion index from normalized ranks of inferred template counts within each repertoire. A later analysis computed generation probabilities with a VDJ recombination model fitted to out-of-frame rearrangements, and checked the results against IGoR. In a later analysis, hypergeometric tests were used to score TCR-TCR, TCR-HLA and TCR-CMV co-occurrence, with a repertoire-size bias correction applied to TCR pairs. A later analysis estimated false discovery rates by permuting HLA or CMV assignments 20 times. In a later analysis, co-occurring TCRs were grouped with DBSCAN, and TCRdist sequence similarity was added when clustering was performed within HLA-allele-positive subsets. Co-occurrence clustering excluded repertoires with fewer than 30,000 or more than 120,000 public chains, plus five with anomalous nucleotide sharing. Held by TCRdb, this immuneACCESS table contains in-frame sequences only and omits some clones. Under half of the omission traces to an unresolved V gene where checked; the cause of the rest is unknown. V and J calls and clone size are given by that table; D and trimming were obtained from the DNA. Present in this sample are about 160,000 clones, over 75% of which were seen just once. The biggest ten clones account for 4.3% of the sample.

The cohort consisted of 670 or so healthy bone marrow donors. At the time of sampling, all cohort members were nominally healthy, though unrecorded immune exposures were likely present. The donor was CMV seronegative and belonged to the group of several hundred seronegative cohort members. Every donor gave a peripheral blood sample, and the peripheral blood mononuclear cells from that sample were used for TCR beta sequencing. Genomic DNA extraction from the blood cell samples was performed with the Qiagen DNeasy Blood Extraction Kit. Findings and caveats that apply to the study as a whole: Linkage disequilibrium might explain the correlated functional status among segregating V segments, but an unknown experimental factor could not be ruled out. In a later analysis, HLA-associated TCR beta chains showed more clonal expansion and lower generation probabilities than non-associated chains that were equally common. In the study, approximately 160 TCR beta chains were listed as associated with cytomegalovirus. In a later analysis, some 18,000 TCR beta sequences were associated with specific HLA alleles at a false discovery rate of 0.05. Only TCR beta chains were sequenced in this cohort, and the absence of alpha or paired-chain data limited detectable features. In a later analysis, most CMV-associated TCR beta chains were found to appear HLA-restricted, with HLA associations seemingly driven largely by CMV exposure. The classifier was reported to diagnose cytomegalovirus status with high specificity and sensitivity in both the original cohort and the validation cohort. The earlier analysis of about 600 of the donors excluded 15 to 20 rarely observed V segments, including chromosome 9 orphons, because counts were too low. CMV serostatus was the only immune exposure information available for the cohort. Three of the identified cytomegalovirus-associated TCR beta chains were confirmed in vitro to be specific for cytomegalovirus antigens. Because HLA typing was unavailable for some donors at each locus, only the typed subset was used in association tests. A further reported finding was that TCR beta sequences accurately predicted the HLA-A and HLA-B alleles for most subjects in the first cohort. According to the authors, the approach could potentially be generalized to other disease states and immunological phenotypes. A later genetic analysis associated a missense DCLRE1C variant with V-gene and J-gene trimming of TCR beta chains, and an independent cohort replicated the association. According to a later analysis, TCR association rates differed among HLA loci, with DRB1 alleles showing the most associated TCRs and HLA-C alleles showing the fewest. A cluster of highly shared sequence variants was judged likely to represent a technical artifact of the sequencing pipeline. Compared with the approximately 670-donor mean, donors in an Asian-associated ancestry cluster had fewer N-insertions in productive TCRs, according to a later genetic analysis. Some IMGT-functional V segments, including TRBV6-2 and TRBV6-3, could not be told apart with the 87-base-pair reads, so those segments were excluded. According to a later analysis, parvovirus B19, influenza, CMV and Epstein-Barr virus appeared linked to several top co-occurrence clusters. Sequencing depth was assumed to be roughly uniform across donors in the presence/absence analyses, though that assumption may not hold. Assigning TCR associations to individual alleles was difficult when HLA alleles, especially DR and DQ, strongly co-occurred. An earlier analysis of approximately 590 of the donors showed that most TCR beta V segments appeared in productive rearrangements either about 87% or about 30% of the time, which broadly matched IMGT annotations. Across donors, most TCR sequences were observed very rarely, whereas some public TCRs were present in many individuals.

The germline V gene yields SGHTA for CDR1 and FQGNSA for CDR2. Cut back by 1 base and 9 bases, the V and J ends lie 16 bases apart. From the cysteine through the phenylalanine, the CDR3 covers 16 amino acids. This entry keeps only the CDR3 DNA: 48 bases, framed from base 1. The receptor was isolated from a man aged 40-49 years in good health and CMV-seronegative. Sample: PBMCs. The chain couples TRBV7-2 to TRBJ1-6; no D segment can be confidently identified. The nucleotide sequence reads as follows: TGTGCCAGCAGCTTAGGGCGCTCCCGCGGTAGTTCACCCCTCCACTTT. Translated, it gives CASSLGRSRGSSPLHF.